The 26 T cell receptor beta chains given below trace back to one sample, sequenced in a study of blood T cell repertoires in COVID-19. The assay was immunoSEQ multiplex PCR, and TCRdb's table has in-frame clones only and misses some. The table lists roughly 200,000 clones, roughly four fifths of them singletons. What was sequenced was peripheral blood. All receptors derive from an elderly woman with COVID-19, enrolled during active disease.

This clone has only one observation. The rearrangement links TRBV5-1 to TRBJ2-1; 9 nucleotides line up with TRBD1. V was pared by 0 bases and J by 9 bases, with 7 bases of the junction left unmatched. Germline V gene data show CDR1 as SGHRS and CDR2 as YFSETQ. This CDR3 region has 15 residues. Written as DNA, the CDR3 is TGCGCCAGCAGCTTGGTGGGACAGGGCGTGAGTGAGCAGTTCTTC. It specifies CASSLVGQGVSEQFF. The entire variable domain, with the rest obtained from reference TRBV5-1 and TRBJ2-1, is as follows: KAGVTQTPRYLIKTRGQQVTLSCSPISGHRSVSWYQQTPGQGLQFLFEYFSETQRNKGNFPGRFSGRQFSNSRSEMNVSTLELGDSALYLCASSLVGQGVSEQFFGPGTRLTVL.

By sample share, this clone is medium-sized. The DNA of the CDR3 is TGTGCCAGCAGTCAGGGCCCACAACAGAGCGAAGCTTTCTTT. Translated, it gives CASSQGPQQSEAFF. The chain carries TRBV6-5 and TRBJ1-1; possible D gene TRBD1, 5 bases. The V and J ends lost 5 bases and 8 bases respectively, with 18 bases between them. Germline CDR1 MNHEY, CDR2 SVGAGI. This CDR3 has 14 amino acids.

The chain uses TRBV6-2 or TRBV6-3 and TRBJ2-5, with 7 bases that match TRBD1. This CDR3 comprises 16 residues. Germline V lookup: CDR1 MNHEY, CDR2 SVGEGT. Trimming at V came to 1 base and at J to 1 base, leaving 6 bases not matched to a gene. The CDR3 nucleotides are TGTGCCAGCAGTTACTTCCAGGGGGAGCTCCAAGAGACCCAGTACTTC. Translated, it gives CASSYFQGELQETQYF.

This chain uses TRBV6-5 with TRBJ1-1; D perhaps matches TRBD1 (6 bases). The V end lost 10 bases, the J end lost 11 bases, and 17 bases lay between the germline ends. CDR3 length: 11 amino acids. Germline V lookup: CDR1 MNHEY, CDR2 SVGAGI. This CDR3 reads CATLMGAWAFF. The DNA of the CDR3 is TGTGCCACCCTGATGGGGGCCTGGGCTTTCTTT.

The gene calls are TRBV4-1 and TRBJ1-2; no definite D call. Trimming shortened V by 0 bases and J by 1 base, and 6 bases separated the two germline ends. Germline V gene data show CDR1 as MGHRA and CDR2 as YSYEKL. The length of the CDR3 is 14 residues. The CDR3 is CASSQDRLNYGYTF. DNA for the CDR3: TGCGCCAGCAGCCAAGATCGACTTAACTATGGCTACACCTTC.

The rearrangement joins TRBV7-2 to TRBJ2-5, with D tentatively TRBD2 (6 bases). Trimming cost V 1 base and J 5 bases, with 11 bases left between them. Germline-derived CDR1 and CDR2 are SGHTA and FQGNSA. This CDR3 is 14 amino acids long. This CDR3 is CASSLVRAGETQYF. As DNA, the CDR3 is TGTGCCAGCAGCTTAGTGCGGGCGGGGGAGACCCAGTACTTC.

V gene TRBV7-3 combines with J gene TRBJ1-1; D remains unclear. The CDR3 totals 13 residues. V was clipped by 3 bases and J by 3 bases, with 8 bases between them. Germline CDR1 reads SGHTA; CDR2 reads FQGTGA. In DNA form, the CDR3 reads TGTGCCAGCAGCTTCCAACTGGACACTGAAGCTTTCTTT. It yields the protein CASSFQLDTEAFF.

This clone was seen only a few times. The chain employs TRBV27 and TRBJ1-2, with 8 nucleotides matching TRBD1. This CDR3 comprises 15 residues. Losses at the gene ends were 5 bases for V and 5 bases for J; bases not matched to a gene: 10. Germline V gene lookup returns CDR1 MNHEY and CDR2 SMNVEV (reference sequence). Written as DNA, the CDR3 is TGTGCCAGCAGTAACCCCCGACAGGGGTGGTATGGCTACACCTTC. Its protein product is CASSNPRQGWYGYTF.

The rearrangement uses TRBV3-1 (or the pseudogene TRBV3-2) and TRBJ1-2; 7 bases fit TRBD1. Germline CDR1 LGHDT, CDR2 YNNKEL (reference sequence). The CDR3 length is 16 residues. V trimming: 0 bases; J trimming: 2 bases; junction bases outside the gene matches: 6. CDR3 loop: CASSQERRQGNYGYTF. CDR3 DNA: TGTGCCAGCAGCCAAGAGCGGAGACAGGGAAACTATGGCTACACCTTC.

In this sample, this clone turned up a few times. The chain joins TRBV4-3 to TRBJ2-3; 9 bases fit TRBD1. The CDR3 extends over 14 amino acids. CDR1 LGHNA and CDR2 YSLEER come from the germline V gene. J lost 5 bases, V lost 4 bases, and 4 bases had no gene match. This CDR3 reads CASSLGQGRDTQYF. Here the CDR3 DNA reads TGCGCCAGCAGCCTAGGACAGGGGAGAGATACGCAGTATTTT.

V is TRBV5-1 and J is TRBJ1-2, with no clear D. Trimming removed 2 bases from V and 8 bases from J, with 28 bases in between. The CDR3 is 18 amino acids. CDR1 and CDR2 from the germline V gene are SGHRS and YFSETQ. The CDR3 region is CASSFLTEIIPSMAGYTF. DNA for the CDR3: TGCGCCAGCAGCTTCTTAACGGAGATTATCCCTTCTATGGCGGGCTACACCTTC. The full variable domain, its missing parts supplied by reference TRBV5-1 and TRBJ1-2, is KAGVTQTPRYLIKTRGQQVTLSCSPISGHRSVSWYQQTPGQGLQFLFEYFSETQRNKGNFPGRFSGRQFSNSRSEMNVSTLELGDSALYLCASSFLTEIIPSMAGYTFGSGTRLTVV.

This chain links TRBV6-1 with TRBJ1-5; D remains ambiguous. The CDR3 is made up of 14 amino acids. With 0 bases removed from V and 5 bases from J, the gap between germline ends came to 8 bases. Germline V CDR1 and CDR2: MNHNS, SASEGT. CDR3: CASSEALGYQPQHF. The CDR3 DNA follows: TGTGCCAGCAGTGAAGCGCTCGGTTATCAGCCCCAGCATTTT.

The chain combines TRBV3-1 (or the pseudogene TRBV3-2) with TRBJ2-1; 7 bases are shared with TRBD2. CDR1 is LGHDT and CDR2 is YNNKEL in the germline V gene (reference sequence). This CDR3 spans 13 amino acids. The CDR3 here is CAVGGGGSSEQFF. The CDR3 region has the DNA TGTGCAGTGGGAGGCGGGGGATCCAGTGAGCAGTTCTTC.

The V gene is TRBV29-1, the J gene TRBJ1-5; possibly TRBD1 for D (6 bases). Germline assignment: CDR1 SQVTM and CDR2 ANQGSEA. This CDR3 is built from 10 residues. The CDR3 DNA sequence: TGCACCTCAGGGGATCAGCCCCAGCATTTT. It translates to CTSGDQPQHF.

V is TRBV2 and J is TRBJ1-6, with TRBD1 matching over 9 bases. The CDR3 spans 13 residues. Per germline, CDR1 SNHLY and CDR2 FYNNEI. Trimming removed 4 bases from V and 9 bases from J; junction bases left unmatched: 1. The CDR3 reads CASSVGQGSPLHF. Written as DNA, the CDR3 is TGTGCCAGCAGTGTGGGACAGGGTTCACCCCTCCACTTT.

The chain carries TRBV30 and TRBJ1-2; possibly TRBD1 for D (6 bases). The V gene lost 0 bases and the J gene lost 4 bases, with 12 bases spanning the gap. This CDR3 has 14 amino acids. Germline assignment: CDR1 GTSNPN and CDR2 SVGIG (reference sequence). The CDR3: CAWSVRQAGYGYTF. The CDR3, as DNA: TGTGCCTGGAGTGTACGACAGGCGGGCTATGGCTACACCTTC.

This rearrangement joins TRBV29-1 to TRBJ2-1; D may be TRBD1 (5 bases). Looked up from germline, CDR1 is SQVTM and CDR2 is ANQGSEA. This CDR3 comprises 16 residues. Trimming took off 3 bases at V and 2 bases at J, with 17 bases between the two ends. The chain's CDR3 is CSVEFDGAATYNEQFF. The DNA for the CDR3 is TGCAGCGTTGAGTTCGATGGGGCAGCGACCTACAATGAGCAGTTCTTC.

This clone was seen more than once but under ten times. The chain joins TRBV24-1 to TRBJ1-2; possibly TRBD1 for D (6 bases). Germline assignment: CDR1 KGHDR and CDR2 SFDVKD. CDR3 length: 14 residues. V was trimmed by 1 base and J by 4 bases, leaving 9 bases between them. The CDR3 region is CATSDFPTGYGYTF. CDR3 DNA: TGTGCCACCAGTGATTTTCCGACAGGCTATGGCTACACCTTC.

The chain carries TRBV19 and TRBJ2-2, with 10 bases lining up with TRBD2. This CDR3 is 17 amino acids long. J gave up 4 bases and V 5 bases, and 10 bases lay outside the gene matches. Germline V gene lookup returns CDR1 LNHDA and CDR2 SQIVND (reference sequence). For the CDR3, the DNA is TGTGCCAGTAGTCGGGTAGCGGGGGGCCGGGGCACCGGGGAGCTGTTTTTT. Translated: CASSRVAGGRGTGELFF.

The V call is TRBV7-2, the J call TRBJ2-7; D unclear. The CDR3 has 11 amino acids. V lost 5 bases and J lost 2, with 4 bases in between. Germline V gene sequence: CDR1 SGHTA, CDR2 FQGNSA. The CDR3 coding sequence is TGTGCCAGCAGCGTTACCTACGAGCAGTACTTC. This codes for CASSVTYEQYF.

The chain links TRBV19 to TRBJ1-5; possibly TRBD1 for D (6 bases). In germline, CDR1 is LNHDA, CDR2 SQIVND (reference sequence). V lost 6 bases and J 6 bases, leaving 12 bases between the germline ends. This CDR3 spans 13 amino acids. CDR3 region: CASRPRDTQPQHF. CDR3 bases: TGTGCCAGTAGGCCCCGGGACACTCAGCCCCAGCATTTT.

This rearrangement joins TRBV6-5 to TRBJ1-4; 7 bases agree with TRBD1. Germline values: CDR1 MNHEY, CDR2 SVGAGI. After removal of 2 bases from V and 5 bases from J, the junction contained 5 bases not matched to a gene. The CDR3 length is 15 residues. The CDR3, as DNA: TGTGCCAGCAGTTACAGTGGGGACAGAAATGAAAAACTGTTTTTT. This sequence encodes CASSYSGDRNEKLFF.

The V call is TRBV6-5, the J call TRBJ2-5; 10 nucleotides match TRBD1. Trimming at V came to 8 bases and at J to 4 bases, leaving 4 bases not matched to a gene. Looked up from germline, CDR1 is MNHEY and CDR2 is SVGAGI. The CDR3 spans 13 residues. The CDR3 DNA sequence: TGTGCCAGCCACCGGGACAGGGGAGAGACCCAGTACTTC. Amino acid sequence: CASHRDRGETQYF.

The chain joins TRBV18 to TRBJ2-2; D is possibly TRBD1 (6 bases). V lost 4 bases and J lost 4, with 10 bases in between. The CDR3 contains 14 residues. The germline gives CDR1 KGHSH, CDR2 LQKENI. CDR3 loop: CASSQNRATGELFF. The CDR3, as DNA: TGTGCCAGCTCACAAAACAGGGCCACCGGGGAGCTGTTTTTT.

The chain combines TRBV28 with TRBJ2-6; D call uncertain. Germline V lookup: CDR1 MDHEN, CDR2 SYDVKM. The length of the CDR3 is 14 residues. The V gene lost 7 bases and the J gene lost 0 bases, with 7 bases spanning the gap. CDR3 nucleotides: TGTGCCAGCAAAGCCCCCTCTGGGGCCAACGTCCTGACTTTC. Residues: CASKAPSGANVLTF.

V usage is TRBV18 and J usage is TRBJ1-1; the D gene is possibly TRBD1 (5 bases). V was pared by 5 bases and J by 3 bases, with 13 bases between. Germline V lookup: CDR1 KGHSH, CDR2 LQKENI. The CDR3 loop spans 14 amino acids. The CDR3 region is CASSSIGGDTEAFF. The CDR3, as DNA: TGTGCCAGCTCATCGATCGGAGGGGACACTGAAGCTTTCTTT.